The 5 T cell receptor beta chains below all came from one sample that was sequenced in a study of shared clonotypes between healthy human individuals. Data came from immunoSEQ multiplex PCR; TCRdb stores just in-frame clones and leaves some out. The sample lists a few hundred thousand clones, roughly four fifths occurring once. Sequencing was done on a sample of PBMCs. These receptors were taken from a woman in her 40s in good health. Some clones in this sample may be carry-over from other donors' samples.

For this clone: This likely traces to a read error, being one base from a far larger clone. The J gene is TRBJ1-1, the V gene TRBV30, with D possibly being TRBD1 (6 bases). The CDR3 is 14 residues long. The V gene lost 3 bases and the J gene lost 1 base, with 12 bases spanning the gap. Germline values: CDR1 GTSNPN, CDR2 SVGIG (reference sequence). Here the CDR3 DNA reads TGTGCCTGGAGGGACCAGGACAGGAACACTGAAGCTTTCTTT. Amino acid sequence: CAWRDQDRNTEAFF. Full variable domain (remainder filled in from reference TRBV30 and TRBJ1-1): SQTIHQWPATLVQPVGSPLSLECTVEGTSNPNLYWYRQAAGRGLQLLFYSVGIGQISSEVPQNLSASRPQDRQFILSSKKLLLSDSGFYLCAWRDQDRNTEAFFGQGTRLTVV.

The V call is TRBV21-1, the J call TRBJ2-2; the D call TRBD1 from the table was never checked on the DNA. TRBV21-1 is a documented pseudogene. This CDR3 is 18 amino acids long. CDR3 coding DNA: TGTGCCAGCAGCGAAAGGACAGGGGGCGCAGAATACACCGGGGAGCTGTTTTTT. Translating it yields CASSERTGGAEYTGELFF.

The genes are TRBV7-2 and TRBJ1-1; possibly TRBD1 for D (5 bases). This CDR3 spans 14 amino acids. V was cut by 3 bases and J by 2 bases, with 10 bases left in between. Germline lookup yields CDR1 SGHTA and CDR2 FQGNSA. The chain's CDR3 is CASSLRQGNTEAFF. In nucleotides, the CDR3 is TGTGCCAGCAGCTTGCGCCAGGGCAACACTGAAGCTTTCTTT.

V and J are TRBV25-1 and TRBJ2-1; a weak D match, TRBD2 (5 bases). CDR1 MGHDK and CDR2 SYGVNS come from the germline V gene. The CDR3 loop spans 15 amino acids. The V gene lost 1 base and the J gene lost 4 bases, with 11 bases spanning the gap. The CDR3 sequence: CASSEFLGNYNEQFF. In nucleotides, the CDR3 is TGTGCCAGCAGTGAATTCCTCGGGAATTACAATGAGCAGTTCTTC.

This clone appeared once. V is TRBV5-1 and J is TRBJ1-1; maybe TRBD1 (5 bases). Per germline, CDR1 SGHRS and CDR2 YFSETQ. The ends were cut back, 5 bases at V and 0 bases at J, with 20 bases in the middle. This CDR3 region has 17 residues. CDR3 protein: CASRVRDGAFMNTEAFF. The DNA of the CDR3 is TGCGCCAGCAGGGTACGGGACGGAGCATTTATGAACACTGAAGCTTTCTTT.